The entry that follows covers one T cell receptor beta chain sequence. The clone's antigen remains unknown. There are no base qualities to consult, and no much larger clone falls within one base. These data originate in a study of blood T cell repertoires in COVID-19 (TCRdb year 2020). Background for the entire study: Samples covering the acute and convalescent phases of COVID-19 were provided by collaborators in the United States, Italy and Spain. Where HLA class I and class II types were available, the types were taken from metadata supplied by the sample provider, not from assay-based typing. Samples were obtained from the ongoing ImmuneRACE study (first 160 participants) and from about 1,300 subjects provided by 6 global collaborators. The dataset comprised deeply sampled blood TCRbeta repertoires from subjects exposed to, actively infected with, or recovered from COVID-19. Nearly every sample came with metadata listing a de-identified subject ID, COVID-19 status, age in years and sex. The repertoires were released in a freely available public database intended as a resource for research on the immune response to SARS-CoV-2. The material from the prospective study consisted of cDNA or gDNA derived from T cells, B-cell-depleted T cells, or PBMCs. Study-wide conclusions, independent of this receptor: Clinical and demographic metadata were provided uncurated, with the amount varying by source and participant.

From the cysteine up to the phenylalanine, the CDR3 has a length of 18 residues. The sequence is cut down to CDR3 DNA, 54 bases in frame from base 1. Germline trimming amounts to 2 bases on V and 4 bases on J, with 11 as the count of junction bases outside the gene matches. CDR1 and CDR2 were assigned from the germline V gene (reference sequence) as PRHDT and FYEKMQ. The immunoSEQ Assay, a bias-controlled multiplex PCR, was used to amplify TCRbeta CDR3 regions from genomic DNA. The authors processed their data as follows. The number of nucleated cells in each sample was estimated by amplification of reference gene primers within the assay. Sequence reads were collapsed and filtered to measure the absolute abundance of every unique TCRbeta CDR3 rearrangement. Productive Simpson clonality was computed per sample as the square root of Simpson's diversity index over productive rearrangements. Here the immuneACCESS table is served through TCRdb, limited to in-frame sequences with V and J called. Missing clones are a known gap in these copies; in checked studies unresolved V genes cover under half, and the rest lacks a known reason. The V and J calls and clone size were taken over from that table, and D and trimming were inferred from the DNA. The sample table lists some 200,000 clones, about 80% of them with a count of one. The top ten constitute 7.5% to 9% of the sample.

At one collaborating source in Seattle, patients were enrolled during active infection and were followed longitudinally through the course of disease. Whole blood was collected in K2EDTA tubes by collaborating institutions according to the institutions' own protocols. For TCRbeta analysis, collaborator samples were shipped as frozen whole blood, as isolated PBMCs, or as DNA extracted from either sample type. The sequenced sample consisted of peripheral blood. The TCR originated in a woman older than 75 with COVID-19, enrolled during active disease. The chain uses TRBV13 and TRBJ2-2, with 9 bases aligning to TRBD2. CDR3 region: CASSLSLAGGSITGELFF. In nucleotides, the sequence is TGTGCCAGCAGCTTAAGTCTCGCGGGAGGGTCGATCACCGGGGAGCTGTTTTTT.